A single sample gave rise to the 4 T cell receptor beta chains below, sequenced in a study of cytomegalovirus exposure and HLA in healthy donors. The table came from immunoSEQ multiplex PCR; TCRdb's copy has only in-frame clones and leaves some out. The sample yields hundreds of thousands of clones, approximately 84% seen once. Source material: PBMCs. These TCRs come from a woman between 25 and 40 years old in good health and CMV-seropositive.

V is TRBV2 and J is TRBJ2-7; 10 bases are a match to TRBD2. CDR1 and CDR2 (germline): SNHLY, FYNNEI. The CDR3 is 13 amino acids. After removal of 10 bases from V and 3 bases from J, the junction contained 6 bases not matched to a gene. Here the CDR3 DNA reads TGTGCCACTGCCGGGACTAGCGTCTACGAGCAGTACTTC. Its translation is CATAGTSVYEQYF.

This clone was picked up a small number of times. V and J are TRBV10-3 and TRBJ1-2; TRBD1 might be the D (6 bases). CDR1 and CDR2 from the germline V gene are ENHRY and SYGVKD. The V and J ends lost 0 bases and 4 bases respectively, with 9 bases between them. CDR3 size: 14 residues. The CDR3 bases are TGTGCCATCAGTGAGTCTAGGGGGTTCTATGGCTACACCTTC. Its protein product is CAISESRGFYGYTF.

The V and J genes are TRBV5-6 and TRBJ2-7, with 8 bases lining up with TRBD1. V lost 1 base, J lost 0 bases, and 9 bases stayed unmatched. Germline V gene data show CDR1 as SGHDT and CDR2 as YYEEEE. The length of the CDR3 is 17 residues. The CDR3 nucleotides read TGTGCCAGCAGCTTGCTCCAGACAGGGGCCTCCTCCTACGAGCAGTACTTC. The encoded protein is CASSLLQTGASSYEQYF.

The chain has TRBV27 and TRBJ2-1; maybe TRBD1 (6 bases). The CDR3 runs to 15 residues. Germline lookup yields CDR1 MNHEY and CDR2 SMNVEV (reference sequence). V was pared by 2 bases and J by 2 bases, with 10 bases between. The CDR3 loop is CASSLGGSTYNEQFF. The DNA for the CDR3 is TGTGCCAGCAGTTTAGGGGGCAGTACCTACAATGAGCAGTTCTTC.